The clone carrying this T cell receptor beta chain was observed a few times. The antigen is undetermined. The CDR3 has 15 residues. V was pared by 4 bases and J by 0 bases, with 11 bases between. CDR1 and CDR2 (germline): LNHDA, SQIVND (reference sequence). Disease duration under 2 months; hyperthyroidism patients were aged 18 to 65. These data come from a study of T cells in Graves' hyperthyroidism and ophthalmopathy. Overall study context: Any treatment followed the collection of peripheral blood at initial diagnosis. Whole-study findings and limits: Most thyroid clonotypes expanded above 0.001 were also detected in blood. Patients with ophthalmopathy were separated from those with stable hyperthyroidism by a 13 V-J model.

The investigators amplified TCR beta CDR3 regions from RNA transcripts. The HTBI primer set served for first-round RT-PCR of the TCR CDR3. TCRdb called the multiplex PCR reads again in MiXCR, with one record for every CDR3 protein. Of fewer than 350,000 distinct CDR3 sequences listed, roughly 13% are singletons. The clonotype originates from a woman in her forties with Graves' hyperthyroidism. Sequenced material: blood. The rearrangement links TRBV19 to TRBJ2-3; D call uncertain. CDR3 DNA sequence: TGTGCCAGTAGTACCACAGATTCTAGCACAGATACGCAGTATTTT. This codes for CASSTTDSSTDTQYF. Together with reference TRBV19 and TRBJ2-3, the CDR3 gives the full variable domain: DGGITQSPKYLFRKEGQNVTLSCEQNLNHDAMYWYRQDPGQGLRLIYYSQIVNDFQKGDIAEGYSVSREKKESFPLTVTSAQKNPTAFYLCASSTTDSSTDTQYFGPGTRLTVL.